This T cell receptor beta chain was found in a study of blood T cell repertoires in COVID-19. Study in general: Sites in the United States, Italy and Spain provided acute and convalescent COVID-19 samples. The cDNA or gDNA used as material had been derived from T cells, B-cell-depleted T cells, or PBMCs.

As processed by the authors: Estimation of nucleated cell counts was performed using reference gene primer amplification. Method: immunoSEQ multiplex PCR; TCRdb's copy keeps in-frame clones and lacks some. V, J and clone size are those of that table, while D and trimming were read from the DNA. The table lists 140,000 or so clones, roughly 80% of them singletons, with roughly 7.3% in the top ten. Sequencing was done on a sample of peripheral blood. This TCR came from a human donor in a cohort sampled during active COVID-19.

The DNA of the CDR3 is TGTGCCAGCAGCCCTGGGACAGGGTGGCGTAGCAATCAGCCCCAGCATTTT. Protein product: CASSPGTGWRSNQPQHF. This chain connects TRBV6-2 or TRBV6-3 to TRBJ1-5, with 9 bases fitting TRBD1. The CDR3 loop spans 17 amino acids. V shed 6 bases and J 0 bases; nucleotides not matched to a gene: 9. CDR1 MNHEY and CDR2 SVGEGT come from the germline V gene.